Listed below are T cell receptor beta chains from one sample, sequenced in a study of T cell repertoires in cytomegalovirus infection. TCRdb used MiXCR to reprocess the reads, holding one entry per CDR3 protein. The table lists 750,000 to 950,000 distinct CDR3 sequences, 25% to 35% of them singletons, with roughly 14% in the top ten. Antigens for these TCRs are unknown. This specimen consisted of cultured CD8+ T cells from PBMCs, obtained from culture after CMV antigen stimulation. These TCRs come from a human donor in good health (CMV status not recorded). Some clones in this sample may be carry-over from other donors' samples. Each CDR3 is given with its conserved first and last residue. The D gene is left open where the match is weak. Rows give clone size only sometimes, using once, few, many, or a class for an expanded clone.

cdr3_aa: CASSSDGDSEAFF
cdr3_nt: TGTGCTAGCAGCTCGGACGGTGATAGTGAAGCTTTCTTT
d_call: .
v_call: TRBV7-6
clone_size: .
j_call: TRBJ1-1

cdr3_aa: CASSDWGQGNTGELFF
cdr3_nt: TGTGCCAGCAGTGACTGGGGACAGGGGAACACCGGGGAGCTGTTTTTT
d_call: TRBD1
v_call: TRBV6-4
clone_size: .
j_call: TRBJ2-2

cdr3_aa: CASSYLSGGTREQFF
cdr3_nt: TGTGCCAGCAGTTACCTCTCAGGGGGGACAAGGGAGCAGTTCTTC
d_call: .
v_call: TRBV6-2/TRBV6-3
clone_size: few
j_call: TRBJ2-1

cdr3_aa: CASKGGIHEQYF
cdr3_nt: TGTGCCAGCAAAGGGGGGATCCACGAGCAGTACTTC
d_call: .
v_call: TRBV2
clone_size: .
j_call: TRBJ2-7

cdr3_aa: CASSADEGRWDTEAFF
cdr3_nt: TGTGCCAGCAGCGCGGATGAGGGTCGGTGGGACACTGAAGCTTTCTTT
d_call: .
v_call: TRBV7-3
clone_size: many
j_call: TRBJ1-1

cdr3_aa: CASTPGGTKQETQYF
cdr3_nt: TGTGCCAGTACCCCCGGAGGGACAAAGCAAGAGACCCAGTACTTC
d_call: .
v_call: TRBV12-3/TRBV12-4
clone_size: .
j_call: TRBJ2-5

cdr3_aa: CASSPAGQVVLGAFF
cdr3_nt: TGTGCCAGCAGTCCCGCGGGACAGGTCGTTCTGGGAGCTTTCTTT
d_call: TRBD1
v_call: TRBV27
clone_size: .
j_call: TRBJ1-1

cdr3_aa: CASGTTVMNTEAFF
cdr3_nt: TGTGCCAGCGGGACGACAGTCATGAACACTGAAGCTTTCTTT
d_call: .
v_call: TRBV6-6
clone_size: .
j_call: TRBJ1-1

cdr3_aa: CSAPTARGTGLPRGTDTQYF
cdr3_nt: TGCAGTGCCCCAACGGCGCGCGGGACAGGTTTACCGAGGGGCACAGATACGCAGTATTTT
d_call: TRBD1
v_call: TRBV20-1
clone_size: once
j_call: TRBJ2-3

cdr3_aa: CASSEGIGAYPGYTF
cdr3_nt: TGTGCCAGCAGTGAAGGGATAGGGGCCTACCCTGGCTACACCTTC
d_call: .
v_call: TRBV25-1
clone_size: .
j_call: TRBJ1-2

cdr3_aa: CASSPGPLGHQETQYF
cdr3_nt: TGTGCCAGCAGTCCCGGCCCCCTAGGACACCAAGAGACCCAGTACTTC
d_call: .
v_call: TRBV27
clone_size: .
j_call: TRBJ2-5

cdr3_aa: CASSLRSESYNEQFF
cdr3_nt: TGTGCCAGCAGCTTGCGTTCGGAATCCTACAATGAGCAGTTCTTC
d_call: .
v_call: TRBV5-5
clone_size: many
j_call: TRBJ2-1

cdr3_aa: CATRQGSNTEAFF
cdr3_nt: TGTGCCACCAGGCAGGGCTCGAACACTGAAGCTTTCTTT
d_call: .
v_call: TRBV24-1
clone_size: many
j_call: TRBJ1-1

cdr3_aa: CASSLGSSRVNEQFF
cdr3_nt: TGTGCCAGCAGTTTAGGTTCTAGCCGGGTCAATGAGCAGTTCTTC
d_call: .
v_call: TRBV27
clone_size: .
j_call: TRBJ2-1

cdr3_aa: CASSYGTLRGYEQYF
cdr3_nt: TGTGCCAGCAGTTACGGGACCTTAAGGGGATACGAGCAGTACTTC
d_call: .
v_call: TRBV6-5
clone_size: few
j_call: TRBJ2-7

cdr3_aa: CASSQRIVTTEAFF
cdr3_nt: TGTGCCAGCAGCCAGAGAATTGTAACCACTGAAGCTTTCTTT
d_call: .
v_call: TRBV4-2
clone_size: few
j_call: TRBJ1-1

cdr3_aa: CASSDTGAGNNQPQHF
cdr3_nt: TGTGCCAGCAGTGATACAGGGGCCGGAAACAATCAGCCCCAGCATTTT
d_call: TRBD1
v_call: TRBV28
clone_size: .
j_call: TRBJ1-5

cdr3_aa: CASTRPGTVSGANVLTF
cdr3_nt: TGTGCCAGCACACGTCCCGGGACAGTTTCTGGGGCCAACGTCCTGACTTTC
d_call: TRBD1
v_call: TRBV7-8
clone_size: many
j_call: TRBJ2-6

cdr3_aa: CASSQDERTQYF
cdr3_nt: TGTGCCAGCAGCCAAGATGAAAGGACCCAGTACTTC
d_call: .
v_call: TRBV14
clone_size: few
j_call: TRBJ2-5

cdr3_aa: CASSLTRGPDTQYF
cdr3_nt: TGTGCCAGCAGCTTGACCCGGGGCCCAGATACGCAGTATTTT
d_call: .
v_call: TRBV7-3
clone_size: .
j_call: TRBJ2-3

cdr3_aa: CAISDPAGTGEETQYF
cdr3_nt: TGTGCCATCAGTGACCCAGCCGGGACAGGGGAAGAGACCCAGTACTTC
d_call: TRBD1
v_call: TRBV10-3
clone_size: .
j_call: TRBJ2-5

cdr3_aa: CSARTGADNEQFF
cdr3_nt: TGCAGTGCTCGGACAGGGGCCGATAATGAGCAGTTCTTC
d_call: TRBD1
v_call: TRBV20-1
clone_size: .
j_call: TRBJ2-1

cdr3_aa: CASSPWTGGGEQYF
cdr3_nt: TGTGCCAGCAGTCCCTGGACAGGTGGTGGAGAGCAGTACTTC
d_call: TRBD1
v_call: TRBV27
clone_size: .
j_call: TRBJ2-7

cdr3_aa: CASSGGPSQPQHF
cdr3_nt: TGTGCCAGCAGTGGTGGGCCATCTCAGCCCCAGCATTTT
d_call: .
v_call: TRBV2
clone_size: .
j_call: TRBJ1-5

cdr3_aa: CASTGDGFGYTF
cdr3_nt: TGTGCCAGTACAGGGGACGGGTTTGGCTACACCTTC
d_call: TRBD1
v_call: TRBV7-6
clone_size: many
j_call: TRBJ1-2

cdr3_aa: CASSMGLSRQAGELFF
cdr3_nt: TGTGCCAGTAGTATGGGCCTGAGTCGTCAGGCCGGGGAGCTGTTTTTT
d_call: .
v_call: TRBV19
clone_size: .
j_call: TRBJ2-2

cdr3_aa: CASTEATDTQYF
cdr3_nt: TGTGCCAGCACCGAGGCGACAGATACGCAGTATTTT
d_call: .
v_call: TRBV12-3/TRBV12-4
clone_size: few
j_call: TRBJ2-3

cdr3_aa: CASSVASGQETQYF
cdr3_nt: TGTGCCAGCAGCGTAGCTAGCGGCCAAGAGACCCAGTACTTC
d_call: TRBD2
v_call: TRBV9
clone_size: .
j_call: TRBJ2-5

cdr3_aa: CASSQPGQGVIGELFF
cdr3_nt: TGCGCCAGCAGCCAACCGGGACAGGGGGTAATTGGGGAGCTGTTTTTT
d_call: TRBD1
v_call: TRBV4-1
clone_size: .
j_call: TRBJ2-2